The 4 T cell receptor beta chains below come from one sample, sequenced in a study of blood T cell repertoires in COVID-19. The data were produced by immunoSEQ multiplex PCR, yet TCRdb's version contains in-frame clones alone and is incomplete. Here the sample spans approximately 110,000 clones, about two thirds being singletons. Sequenced material: peripheral blood. The receptor set was obtained from a human donor with acute or convalescent COVID-19. The donor label of this sample is uncertain.

This clone was counted only a few times. The chain has TRBV5-1 and TRBJ2-7; TRBD2 agrees at 7 bases. The CDR3 sequence is 13 residues long. V lost 0 bases and J lost 10; bases outside the gene matches: 7. CDR1 is SGHRS and CDR2 is YFSETQ in the germline V gene. CDR3 protein: CASSLAGLTDQYF. For the CDR3, the DNA is TGCGCCAGCAGCTTGGCGGGACTAACCGATCAGTACTTC. The entire variable domain, with the rest obtained from reference TRBV5-1 and TRBJ2-7, is as follows: KAGVTQTPRYLIKTRGQQVTLSCSPISGHRSVSWYQQTPGQGLQFLFEYFSETQRNKGNFPGRFSGRQFSNSRSEMNVSTLELGDSALYLCASSLAGLTDQYFGPGTRLTVT.

This clone was picked up one time. The rearrangement uses TRBV30 and TRBJ1-2; tentative D call: TRBD1 (5 bases). In germline, CDR1 is GTSNPN, CDR2 SVGIG (reference sequence). The V gene lost 3 bases and the J gene lost 6 bases, with 17 bases spanning the gap. The CDR3 sequence is 14 residues long. In nucleotides, the CDR3 is TGTGCCTGGAGATCTTACGGGGGAGAAGATGGCTACACCTTC. It encodes CAWRSYGGEDGYTF.

The table lists this clone with a few counts. J is TRBJ1-5 and V is TRBV13; 9 nucleotides match TRBD1. The V and J ends lost 5 bases and 6 bases, in that order; junction bases with no gene match: 5. Looked up from germline, CDR1 is PRHDT and CDR2 is FYEKMQ (reference sequence). There are 14 residues in the CDR3. The chain's CDR3 is CASSENRGRQPQHF. In DNA, the CDR3 is TGTGCCAGCAGCGAAAACAGGGGGCGTCAGCCCCAGCATTTT.

The V gene is TRBV10-3, the J gene TRBJ1-2, with D possibly matching TRBD1 (5 bases). The CDR3 is made up of 15 amino acids. Trimming cost V 10 bases and J 0 bases, with 18 bases left between them. CDR1 is ENHRY and CDR2 is SYGVKD in the germline V gene. The CDR3: CANGQTGFPNYGYTF. The CDR3, as DNA: TGTGCCAATGGACAAACAGGTTTTCCTAACTATGGCTACACCTTC.